What follows are 15 T cell receptor beta chains derived from one specimen sequenced in a study of shared clonotypes between healthy human individuals. TCRdb's table, derived via immunoSEQ multiplex PCR, lists solely in-frame clones and lacks some. The sample records about 2.3 million clones, just over 90% being singletons. Sequencing used naive CD4+ T cells from PBMCs. Subset indicated: CD45RA+ positively selected. Receptors were obtained from a man aged 18-30 years in good health. Some clones in this sample may be carry-over from other donors' samples.

This chain connects TRBV7-8 to TRBJ1-2; D remains ambiguous. Trimming removed 5 bases at V and 4 bases at J, with 17 bases between. From germline, CDR1 is SGHVS and CDR2 FQNEAQ. There are 15 residues in the CDR3. CDR3 DNA sequence: TGTGCCAGCAGCGATCGGGCCCCCTCTGGCTATGGCTACACCTTC. Its protein is CASSDRAPSGYGYTF.

About this clone itself: Different DNA sequences within this sample yield the same CDR3. This rearrangement joins TRBV11-2 to TRBJ2-1, with D perhaps matching TRBD2 (6 bases). Deletions cut 1 base from V and 7 bases from J, with 11 bases between. CDR3 size: 14 residues. Germline values: CDR1 SGHAT, CDR2 FQNNGV. The CDR3 protein is CASSLAGAGNEQFF. The CDR3, as DNA: TGTGCCAGCAGCTTAGCGGGAGCTGGGAATGAGCAGTTCTTC.

The chain employs TRBV7-2 and TRBJ1-2, with TRBD1 as a possible D gene (5 bases). The CDR3 runs 15 residues. The V and J ends lost 3 bases and 5 bases respectively, with 16 bases between them. Germline V CDR1 and CDR2: SGHTA, FQGNSA. CDR3 region: CASSLAGEGGYGYTF. The CDR3, as DNA: TGTGCCAGCAGCTTGGCGGGGGAGGGAGGGTATGGCTACACCTTC.

The chain has TRBV10-3 and TRBJ2-1, with 9 bases fitting TRBD2. V gave up 2 bases and J gave up 7 bases; unmatched junction bases: 9. The CDR3 is made up of 16 amino acids. Per germline, CDR1 ENHRY and CDR2 SYGVKD. The DNA for the CDR3 is TGTGCCATCAGTGAGCCGGCTAGCGGGATTGGAAATGAGCAGTTCTTC. Its translation is CAISEPASGIGNEQFF.

The rearrangement links TRBV28 to TRBJ2-2; no reliable D call. V was pared by 6 bases and J by 6 bases, with 8 bases between. The germline CDR1 and CDR2 sequences are MDHEN and SYDVKM. There are 12 residues in the CDR3. This chain's CDR3 is CASRPTSGELFF. In DNA form, the CDR3 reads TGTGCCAGCAGACCCACATCCGGGGAGCTGTTTTTT.

As for this clone: The sample carries other DNA sequences with the same CDR3. The rearrangement links TRBV5-1 to TRBJ2-3; D is unresolved. There are 14 residues in the CDR3. The ends were cut back, 0 bases at V and 0 bases at J, with 5 bases in the middle. The germline V gene has CDR1 SGHRS and CDR2 YFSETQ. The CDR3 sequence is CASSLAASTDTQYF. CDR3 bases: TGCGCCAGCAGCTTGGCGGCGAGCACAGATACGCAGTATTTT. The variable domain in full, completed from reference TRBV5-1 and TRBJ2-3, reads KAGVTQTPRYLIKTRGQQVTLSCSPISGHRSVSWYQQTPGQGLQFLFEYFSETQRNKGNFPGRFSGRQFSNSRSEMNVSTLELGDSALYLCASSLAASTDTQYFGPGTRLTVL.

The chain employs TRBV28 and TRBJ2-3; 9 nucleotides agree with TRBD1. J lost 4 bases, V lost 3 bases, and 11 bases had no gene match. The length of the CDR3 is 17 residues. Per the germline V gene, CDR1 is MDHEN and CDR2 is SYDVKM. CDR3 sequence: CASSFSITGGISDTQYF. In DNA form, the CDR3 reads TGTGCCAGCAGTTTCAGCATCACAGGGGGCATTTCAGATACGCAGTATTTT.

The chain carries TRBV4-2 and TRBJ2-5, with a weak D call TRBD2 (5 bases). V was cut by 0 bases and J by 7 bases, with 9 bases left in between. The germline V gene has CDR1 LGHNA and CDR2 YNFKEQ. This CDR3 has 13 residues. The chain's CDR3 is CASSQDPRGTQYF. CDR3 bases: TGTGCCAGCAGCCAAGACCCCCGGGGGACCCAGTACTTC.

This chain's CDR3 is CASSPSAGRTYEQYF. Here the CDR3 DNA reads TGTGCCAGCTCACCAAGTGCGGGACGGACCTACGAGCAGTACTTC. The chain carries TRBV18 and TRBJ2-7; TRBD2 might be the D (6 bases). Trimming left V 2 bases short and J 2 bases short, with 13 bases between. The CDR3 contains 15 residues. Germline CDR1 is KGHSH and CDR2 is LQKENI.

The chain joins TRBV10-3 to TRBJ2-2, with TRBD2 identical over 10 bases. Trimming at V came to 4 bases and at J to 5 bases, leaving 10 bases not matched to a gene. CDR1 is ENHRY, CDR2 SYGVKD, per germline. The CDR3 has 17 residues. CDR3 in amino acids: CAISGGSGRLGTGELFF. The CDR3 nucleotides read TGTGCCATCAGTGGGGGTAGCGGGAGGCTGGGGACCGGGGAGCTGTTTTTT.

The CDR3 here is CAISEGQLSNQPQHF. DNA of the CDR3: TGTGCCATCAGTGAGGGCCAGCTTAGCAATCAGCCCCAGCATTTT. This chain connects TRBV10-3 to TRBJ1-5; D gene uncertain. Looked up from germline, CDR1 is ENHRY and CDR2 is SYGVKD. This CDR3 contains 15 residues. Trimming took 2 bases from V and 0 from J, leaving 8 bases between them.

This chain connects TRBV7-9 to TRBJ2-7; a weak D match, TRBD1 (6 bases). V lost 5 bases, J lost 0 bases, and 20 bases lay in between. The CDR3 is made up of 17 amino acids. Germline values: CDR1 SEHNR, CDR2 FQNEAQ (reference sequence). The CDR3 coding sequence is TGTGCCAGCAGCCTACCTTTTACAGGGCGGTCCTCCTACGAGCAGTACTTC. Its translation is CASSLPFTGRSSYEQYF.

V is TRBV27 and J is TRBJ2-1; D not resolved. The CDR3 runs to 13 residues. Germline CDR1 MNHEY, CDR2 SMNVEV (reference sequence). Trimming pared 6 bases from V and 9 bases from J, leaving 15 bases between. CDR3 sequence: CASRKSGLSEQFF. DNA for the CDR3: TGTGCCAGCAGGAAATCCGGCCTCTCTGAGCAGTTCTTC.

The gene calls are TRBV4-1 and TRBJ2-1; no clear D. The CDR3 runs to 16 residues. V was clipped by 0 bases and J by 8 bases, with 17 bases between them. CDR1 is MGHRA and CDR2 is YSYEKL in the germline V gene. In DNA form, the CDR3 reads TGCGCCAGCAGCCAAGACCGGCGACCGACCCGGGATGAGCAGTTCTTC. Its protein product is CASSQDRRPTRDEQFF.

V gene TRBV5-4 combines with J gene TRBJ2-1; the D call may be TRBD1 or TRBD2 (6 bases each). This CDR3 spans 16 amino acids. V lost 4 bases and J lost 7, with 21 bases in between. Germline V gene sequence: CDR1 SGHNT, CDR2 YYREEE (reference sequence). The DNA for the CDR3 is TGTGCCAGCAGCCCCGTGTCCGGGGGCATTGCGAATGAGCAGTTCTTC. Amino acids: CASSPVSGGIANEQFF.